This passage covers 21 T cell receptor beta chains from one sample sequenced in a study of early T cells in non-severe SARS-CoV-2 infection. TCRdb passed the 5' RACE reads through MiXCR, listing each CDR3 protein once. Here the sample spans 100,000 to 150,000 distinct CDR3 sequences, about 15% being singletons. Sequenced sample: whole blood. The origin of the receptors is an adult who was a healthcare worker with PCR-confirmed SARS-CoV-2 infection or an uninfected control (not recorded which).

This clonotype was recorded at least ten times. The chain carries TRBV19 and TRBJ1-2; 7 nucleotides agree with TRBD1. Germline V lookup: CDR1 LNHDA, CDR2 SQIVND (reference sequence). The CDR3 has 15 amino acids. V was clipped by 5 bases and J by 6 bases; unmatched bases: 12. In nucleotides, the CDR3 is TGTGCCAGTAGTCCTCCTGGCCGCAGGGGGGATGGCTACACCTTC. Translating gives CASSPPGRRGDGYTF.

The CDR3 reads CASTAGTSGTDTQYF. The CDR3 nucleotides read TGCGCCAGCACCGCCGGGACTAGCGGAACAGATACGCAGTATTTT. This chain joins TRBV10-1 and TRBJ2-3; 11 positions agree with TRBD2. The germline gives CDR1 WNHNN, CDR2 SYGVQD (reference sequence). CDR3 length: 15 residues. V lost 7 bases and J lost 3; bases outside the gene matches: 6.

This clonotype was seen a handful of times. V and J are TRBV12-3 or TRBV12-4 and TRBJ1-4; D ambiguous. Trimming left V 5 bases short and J 4 bases short, with 8 bases between. The CDR3 extends over 13 amino acids. CDR3 sequence (DNA): TGTGCCAGCAGTAGCGGGCTTAATGAAAAACTGTTTTTT. It translates to CASSSGLNEKLFF.

This clonotype has more than one count but fewer than ten. This chain uses TRBV7-2 with TRBJ2-7; D possibly uses TRBD1 or TRBD2 (5 bases each). Germline values: CDR1 SGHTA, CDR2 FQGNSA. V lost 6 bases to trimming and J lost 2 bases, with 17 bases between them. This CDR3 region has 15 residues. The CDR3 DNA is TGTGCCAGCAGTCCCACCGAGGGACGCACCTACGAGCAGTACTTC. This encodes CASSPTEGRTYEQYF. The full variable domain, completed using reference TRBV7-2 and TRBJ2-7, is GAGVSQSPSNKVTEKGKDVELRCDPISGHTALYWYRQSLGQGLEFLIYFQGNSAPDKSGLPSDRFSAERTGGSVSTLTIQRTQQEDSAVYLCASSPTEGRTYEQYFGPGTRLTVT.

In this sample, this clonotype turned up a few times. The chain uses TRBV21-1 and TRBJ1-2. TRBV21-1 is labeled a pseudogene. The CDR3 is made up of 14 amino acids. The CDR3 region is CASSLRGPSYGYTF. CDR3 in DNA: TGTGCCAGCAGCCTACGCGGGCCAAGCTATGGCTACACCTTC.

This clonotype was seen ten or more times. The V and J genes are TRBV5-1 and TRBJ2-6, with 10 bases identical to TRBD1. The CDR3 is made up of 19 amino acids. V shed 4 bases and J 0 bases; nucleotides not matched to a gene: 10. Germline CDR1 reads SGHRS; CDR2 reads YFSETQ. The chain's CDR3 is CASSRAGTGDISGANVLTF. Here the CDR3 DNA reads TGCGCCAGCAGCAGAGCCGGGACAGGGGACATCTCTGGGGCCAACGTCCTGACTTTC. The complete variable domain, with remaining parts taken from reference TRBV5-1 and TRBJ2-6, reads KAGVTQTPRYLIKTRGQQVTLSCSPISGHRSVSWYQQTPGQGLQFLFEYFSETQRNKGNFPGRFSGRQFSNSRSEMNVSTLELGDSALYLCASSRAGTGDISGANVLTFGAGSRLTVL.

This clonotype was seen more than once but under ten times. The chain couples TRBV12-3 or TRBV12-4 to TRBJ2-5; D not certain. CDR3 length equals 13 residues. V was shortened by 2 bases and J by 3 bases, with 7 bases between the two germline ends. The CDR3 bases are TGTGCCAGCAGTTTAATTGGGAAAGAGACCCAGTACTTC. Its protein product is CASSLIGKETQYF.

This CDR3 is CASSQGNYEQFF. Here the CDR3 DNA reads TGTGCCAGCAGCCAAGGTAACTATGAGCAGTTCTTC. This rearrangement joins TRBV3-1 to TRBJ2-1; D remains ambiguous. V lost 1 base to trimming and J lost 8 bases, with 6 bases between them. CDR1 is LGHDT, CDR2 YNNKEL, per germline (reference sequence). The CDR3 has 12 residues.

The chain is built from TRBV27 and TRBJ1-6; no clear D. Deletions cut 6 bases from V and 0 bases from J, with 9 bases between. CDR3 size: 15 residues. Germline loops: CDR1 MNHEY, CDR2 SMNVEV (reference sequence). CDR3 in DNA: TGTGCCAGCAGCCCACAGAGCTCCTATAATTCACCCCTCCACTTT. It translates to CASSPQSSYNSPLHF.

The chain combines TRBV4-1 with TRBJ1-4; tentatively, D is TRBD1 (6 bases). The CDR3 loop spans 15 amino acids. Germline loops: CDR1 MGHRA, CDR2 YSYEKL. The V gene lost 5 bases and the J gene lost 5 bases, with 15 bases spanning the gap. CDR3 sequence: CASSSGRTVNEKLFF. The CDR3 bases are TGCGCCAGCAGCTCGGGGAGGACAGTGAATGAAAAACTGTTTTTT.

This clonotype was recorded a few times. V usage is TRBV12-3 or TRBV12-4 and J usage is TRBJ1-5, with 7 bases that match TRBD1. Germline trimming cut 6 bases from V and 4 bases from J; bases unmatched to any gene: 3. This CDR3 contains 13 residues. CDR3 nucleotide sequence: TGTGCCAGCAGAGCACAGGGGAATCAGCCCCAGCATTTT. Residues: CASRAQGNQPQHF.

V usage is TRBV12-3 or TRBV12-4 and J usage is TRBJ1-3, with TRBD1 matching over 9 bases. The CDR3 contains 16 residues. V was pared by 6 bases and J by 0 bases, with 6 bases of the junction left unmatched. The CDR3 region has the DNA TGTGCCAGCAGACGGACAGGGGCCCACTCTGGAAACACCATATATTTT. Amino acid sequence: CASRRTGAHSGNTIYF.

The V call is TRBV6-2 or TRBV6-3, the J call TRBJ1-3; TRBD1 matches 12 bases. This CDR3 comprises 14 residues. Germline lookup yields CDR1 MNHEY and CDR2 SVGEGT. Trimming cost V 6 bases and J 10 bases; bases outside gene matches: 7. This chain's CDR3 is CASRWGQGAGTIYF. In DNA form, the CDR3 reads TGTGCCAGCAGATGGGGACAGGGGGCCGGTACCATATATTTT.

This rearrangement joins TRBV12-3 or TRBV12-4 to TRBJ2-1, with D possibly matching TRBD1 (6 bases). There are 16 residues in the CDR3. V shed 3 bases and J shed 5 bases, with 17 bases lying between them. The CDR3 nucleotides read TGTGCCAGCAGTTTCGGCCTCCCGGGACAAGACAATGAGCAGTTCTTC. It specifies CASSFGLPGQDNEQFF.

Details on this clonotype: One end of the junction does not line up with germline, which may come from a read error. CDR3: CASSSVGLSGPGGEIQYF. The CDR3 region has the DNA TGTGCCAGCAGTTCCGTCGGACTGTCGGGCCCCGGAGGAGAGATCCAGTACTTC. The chain joins TRBV12-3 or TRBV12-4 to TRBJ2-5; tentative D call: TRBD2 (5 bases). CDR3 size: 18 residues.

This clonotype was seen a handful of times. The chain uses TRBV5-1 and TRBJ1-6; D gene unclear. Germline-derived CDR1 and CDR2 are SGHRS and YFSETQ. Trimming removed 0 bases at V and 6 bases at J, with 7 bases between. This CDR3 is 14 amino acids long. The CDR3 nucleotides read TGCGCCAGCAGCTTGGAAGGATCTAATTCACCCCTCCACTTT. Translating it yields CASSLEGSNSPLHF.

In this sample, this clonotype turned up a few times. This chain connects TRBV7-9 to TRBJ2-5, with D perhaps matching TRBD1 or TRBD2 (5 bases each). The CDR3 contains 16 residues. From germline, CDR1 is SEHNR and CDR2 FQNEAQ (reference sequence). V lost 4 bases and J 5 bases, leaving 20 bases between the germline ends. The CDR3 coding sequence is TGTGCCAGCAGCTCGGTCGGGGCTTTAGGCGGGGAGACCCAGTACTTC. As protein: CASSSVGALGGETQYF. The full variable domain, rest sourced from reference TRBV7-9 and TRBJ2-5, is DTGVSQNPRHKITKRGQNVTFRCDPISEHNRLYWYRQTLGQGPEFLTYFQNEAQLEKSRLLSDRFSAERPKGSFSTLEIQRTEQGDSAMYLCASSSVGALGGETQYFGPGTRLLVL.

This clonotype has only a few counts. CDR3 nucleotide sequence: TGCGCCAGCAGCTTGGAACGCGGGGGGGCCGGTGAGCAGTTCTTC. Its protein product is CASSLERGGAGEQFF. The V gene is TRBV5-1, the J gene TRBJ2-1; 9 positions match TRBD2. V trimming: 0 bases; J trimming: 9 bases; junction bases outside the gene matches: 7. CDR1 and CDR2 (germline): SGHRS, YFSETQ. The CDR3 spans 15 residues.

This CDR3 reads CASSEPPSGKGTEAFF. CDR3 DNA: TGTGCCAGCAGCGAGCCGCCGTCAGGGAAAGGCACTGAAGCTTTCTTT. This rearrangement joins TRBV7-3 to TRBJ1-1, with a weak D call TRBD1 (5 bases). The CDR3 sequence is 16 residues long. Germline values: CDR1 SGHTA, CDR2 FQGTGA. V lost 5 bases and J 4 bases, leaving 20 bases between the germline ends.

The chain links TRBV6-1 to TRBJ1-1, with D maybe TRBD1 (6 bases). Trimming removed 5 bases from V and 1 base from J, with 11 bases in between. This CDR3 is built from 14 residues. From germline, CDR1 is MNHNS and CDR2 SASEGT. The CDR3 sequence: CASSTTGTNTEAFF. In nucleotides, the CDR3 is TGTGCCAGCAGTACAACAGGGACGAACACTGAAGCTTTCTTT.

This clonotype was picked up many times. The chain recombines TRBV2 with TRBJ2-2, with a tentative D call TRBD2 (6 bases). Germline V lookup: CDR1 SNHLY, CDR2 FYNNEI. Trimming took off 7 bases at V and 6 bases at J, with 18 bases between the two ends. The CDR3 is made up of 15 amino acids. CDR3 nucleotides: TGTGCCAGCACCGACCGGACTACCTCAGCCGGGGAGCTGTTTTTT. Encoded protein: CASTDRTTSAGELFF.